The TCR beta chain under discussion was sequenced for a study of T cell responses to AZD1222 COVID-19 vaccine. Comments on this clone: Antigen specificity is unknown.

TCRdb's copy holds only in-frame clones and misses some; the assay was immunoSEQ multiplex PCR. The repertoire holds roughly 67,000 clones, with about three quarters as singletons. This CDR3 has 14 amino acids. CDR1 KGHSH and CDR2 LQKENI come from the germline V gene. Trimming at V came to 7 bases and at J to 5 bases, leaving 9 bases not matched to a gene. Findings and caveats of the study: Of the AZD1222 recipients, only 5 or 6 were seropositive at baseline.

The genes are TRBV18 and TRBJ2-3; TRBD2 aligns across 7 bases. Sequences were derived from peripheral blood, sampled on day 0 of AZD1222 vaccination. The TCR was taken from an adult in good health. DNA for the CDR3: TGTGCCAGCTTTGCTAGCGGCCTTTTAGATACGCAGTATTTT. This translates into CASFASGLLDTQYF.